Listed here are 9 T cell receptor beta chains from one sample, sequenced in a study of shared clonotypes between healthy human individuals. TCRdb keeps only in-frame clones here, not all; method: immunoSEQ multiplex PCR. The table has about 1 million clones, around 75% seen once. Specimen: memory CD4+ T cells sorted from blood. Described subset: CD45RA-negative fraction. The receptor set was obtained from a man aged 18 to 29 in good health.

V and J are TRBV5-4 and TRBJ2-5; D possibly corresponds to TRBD2 (6 bases). V was cut by 0 bases and J by 3 bases, with 12 bases left in between. Per the germline V gene, CDR1 is SGHNT and CDR2 is YYREEE (reference sequence). The CDR3 contains 15 residues. The CDR3 loop is CASSLGAGMEETQYF. The DNA of the CDR3 is TGTGCCAGCAGCTTGGGTGCGGGGATGGAAGAGACCCAGTACTTC.

The CDR3 loop reads CASSQGVGYSNQPQHF. The CDR3 DNA reads as TGTGCCAGCAGCCAAGGGGTGGGGTATAGCAATCAGCCCCAGCATTTT. The V gene is TRBV7-8, the J gene TRBJ1-5; D may be TRBD1 (5 bases). V lost 5 bases and J lost 0, with 14 bases in between. The CDR3 is 16 residues long. Germline V gives CDR1 SGHVS, CDR2 FQNEAQ.

V gene TRBV7-9 combines with J gene TRBJ1-1; the D gene is possibly TRBD1 (6 bases). This CDR3 contains 13 residues. The germline gives CDR1 SEHNR, CDR2 FQNEAQ (reference sequence). V lost 5 bases and J 2 bases, leaving 9 bases between the germline ends. DNA of the CDR3: TGTGCCAGCAGCGCCAGGGGCAACACTGAAGCTTTCTTT. Its translation is CASSARGNTEAFF.

This sequence joins TRBV28 and TRBJ2-3; 8 bases line up with TRBD1. The CDR3 runs to 16 residues. The germline V gene encodes CDR1 MDHEN and CDR2 SYDVKM. The V and J ends lost 5 bases and 6 bases, in that order; junction bases with no gene match: 13. CDR3 residues: CASSPPRTGTPDTQYF. DNA of the CDR3: TGTGCCAGCAGTCCCCCTCGGACAGGGACCCCGGATACGCAGTATTTT.

The rearrangement uses TRBV7-3 and TRBJ2-5, with D unclear. CDR1 and CDR2 from the germline V gene are SGHTA and FQGTGA. The CDR3 sequence is 13 residues long. The V end was cut by 5 bases, the J end by 1 base, with 8 bases between. CDR3 amino acids: CASSPGSQETQYF. Written as DNA, the CDR3 is TGTGCCAGCAGCCCAGGCTCCCAAGAGACCCAGTACTTC.

The chain recombines TRBV7-8 with TRBJ2-1; D is undetermined. The CDR3 runs to 14 residues. V was trimmed by 5 bases and J by 9 bases, leaving 17 bases between them. Looked up from germline, CDR1 is SGHVS and CDR2 is FQNEAQ. In DNA, the CDR3 is TGTGCCAGCAGCCCCCTTATTGGGTCTAGTGAGCAGTTCTTC. Its protein product is CASSPLIGSSEQFF.

V gene TRBV28 combines with J gene TRBJ2-7; the match to TRBD2 covers 7 bases. V shed 6 bases and J 5 bases; nucleotides not matched to a gene: 13. This CDR3 region has 15 residues. Germline CDR1 is MDHEN and CDR2 is SYDVKM. DNA of the CDR3: TGTGCCAGCAGCCAGGACCTGGGGAGGGGCCACGAGCAGTACTTC. Its protein is CASSQDLGRGHEQYF.

The rearrangement joins TRBV6-6 to TRBJ1-2; no firm D call. CDR3 length equals 16 residues. Germline assignment: CDR1 MNHNY and CDR2 SVGAGI (reference sequence). V lost 0 bases, J lost 4 bases, and 15 bases lay in between. The CDR3 here is CASSYSTLSQTYGYTF. CDR3 nucleotide sequence: TGTGCCAGCAGTTACTCGACTCTTTCACAGACCTATGGCTACACCTTC.

CDR3 loop: CASSSSGQTNQPQHF. As DNA, the CDR3 is TGTGCCAGCAGCTCAAGTGGACAGACTAATCAGCCCCAGCATTTT. The chain recombines TRBV7-2 with TRBJ1-5, with D tentatively TRBD1 (6 bases). The CDR3 loop spans 15 amino acids. Trimming took 4 bases from V and 4 from J, leaving 14 bases between them. Germline assignment: CDR1 SGHTA and CDR2 FQGNSA.